Listed below are T cell receptor beta chains from one sample, sequenced in a study of blood T cell repertoires in COVID-19. Only in-frame clones appear in the TCRdb table, and some are missing; sequencing was by immunoSEQ multiplex PCR. The data hold under 350,000 clones, with 85% to 90% observed a single time. Sequencing was done on a sample of peripheral blood. These receptors originate from a man aged 35-49 years with acute or convalescent COVID-19. The CDR3 runs from the conserved cysteine through the conserved F or W. D genes are given only for firm matches. Clone size, where shown, is once, few, many, or a class for clones that have expanded.

d_call | clone_size | j_call | v_call | cdr3_aa | cdr3_nt
TRBD1 | - | TRBJ1-2 | TRBV9 | CASSVGDRGDDGYTF | TGTGCCAGCAGCGTAGGGGACAGGGGAGACGATGGCTACACCTTC
- | - | TRBJ1-1 | TRBV7-9 | CASSLFMNTEAFF | TGTGCCAGCAGCCTCTTTATGAACACTGAAGCTTTCTTT
TRBD2 | - | TRBJ2-1 | TRBV24-1 | CATSDAAGAWGGDEQFF | TGTGCCACCAGTGATGCAGCGGGGGCTTGGGGGGGGGATGAGCAGTTCTTC
TRBD1 | - | TRBJ2-2 | TRBV5-6 | CASSTLTGGSNTGELFF | TGTGCCAGCAGCACTCTCACAGGGGGTTCGAACACCGGGGAGCTGTTTTTT
TRBD2 | - | TRBJ2-3 | TRBV27 | CASSLLAGSTDTQYF | TGTGCCAGCAGTTTATTAGCGGGTTCAACAGATACGCAGTATTTT
- | - | TRBJ2-2 | TRBV11-2 | CASSPWGRVGTGELFF | TGTGCCAGCAGCCCCTGGGGCAGGGTGGGCACCGGGGAGCTGTTTTTT
TRBD2 | - | TRBJ2-3 | TRBV13 | CASSLRLAGTTDTQYF | TGTGCCAGCAGCTTAAGGCTAGCGGGGACCACAGATACGCAGTATTTT
TRBD1 | - | TRBJ2-7 | TRBV30 | CAWSVLGQGPYEQYF | TGTGCCTGGAGTGTACTGGGACAGGGACCCTACGAGCAGTACTTC
- | once | TRBJ1-2 | TRBV15 | CATSGRVEGYTF | TGTGCCACCAGCGGGCGGGTGGAAGGCTACACCTTC
TRBD1 | - | TRBJ1-2 | TRBV10-2 | CASSPPGQDYGYTF | TGCGCCAGCAGTCCGCCGGGACAGGACTATGGCTACACCTTC
- | once | TRBJ2-1 | TRBV6-5 | CASSYRGGANEQFF | TGTGCCAGCAGTTACCGCGGCGGGGCAAATGAGCAGTTCTTC
TRBD1 | - | TRBJ1-6 | TRBV12-5 | CASGTTLDRGRNSPLHF | TGTGCTAGTGGTACCACCCTAGACAGGGGGCGAAATTCACCCCTCCACTTT
- | few | TRBJ1-6 | TRBV2 | CASSYRGGSYNSPLHF | TGTGCCAGCAGTTACAGAGGGGGCTCCTATAATTCACCCCTCCACTTT
- | - | TRBJ2-3 | TRBV5-4 | CASSLEVEADTQYF | TGTGCCAGCAGCCTCGAGGTAGAGGCAGATACGCAGTATTTT
- | - | TRBJ2-6 | TRBV2 | CASSDEEGLSSGANVLTF | TGTGCCAGCAGCGACGAGGAGGGCCTTAGCTCTGGGGCCAACGTCCTGACTTTC
- | - | TRBJ1-4 | TRBV3-1/TRBV3-2 | CASSHRAGDEKLFF | TGTGCCAGCAGCCACCGGGCAGGGGATGAAAAACTGTTTTTT
- | - | TRBJ1-2 | TRBV5-4 | CASSYQSYGYTF | TGTGCCAGCAGCTACCAGTCGTATGGCTACACCTTC
- | - | TRBJ1-5 | TRBV2 | CASSASGPNQPQHF | TGTGCCAGCAGTGCCTCGGGTCCCAATCAGCCCCAGCATTTT
TRBD1 | - | TRBJ1-4 | TRBV3-1/TRBV3-2 | CASSHAGQGGEKLFF | TGTGCCAGCAGCCACGCGGGACAGGGTGGAGAAAAACTGTTTTTT
TRBD1 | - | TRBJ2-3 | TRBV11-2 | CASSFGQGIDTQYF | TGTGCCAGCAGCTTCGGACAGGGGATCGATACGCAGTATTTT
TRBD2 | - | TRBJ2-2 | TRBV5-4 | CATNRAGGGTGELFF | TGTGCCACCAACCGGGCGGGGGGAGGAACCGGGGAGCTGTTTTTT
- | once | TRBJ1-5 | TRBV4-2 | CASSQRTGNQPQHF | TGTGCCAGCAGCCAAAGGACAGGCAATCAGCCCCAGCATTTT
- | - | TRBJ1-1 | TRBV5-4 | CASGQGRNTEAFF | TGTGCCAGCGGGCAGGGTCGCAACACTGAAGCTTTCTTT
TRBD1 | - | TRBJ2-5 | TRBV18 | CASSKGQGGETQYF | TGTGCCAGCTCAAAAGGACAGGGGGGAGAGACCCAGTACTTC
- | - | TRBJ1-1 | TRBV5-6 | CASSLAGETEAFF | TGTGCCAGCAGCTTGGCGGGGGAGACTGAAGCTTTCTTT
- | - | TRBJ1-4 | TRBV11-2 | CASSLVRGAIGEKLFF | TGTGCCAGCAGCTTAGTTCGCGGGGCAATAGGTGAAAAACTGTTTTTT
- | once | TRBJ1-1 | TRBV12-5 | CASSGDHTEAFF | TGTGCTAGTTCGGGGGATCACACTGAAGCTTTCTTT
- | - | TRBJ2-3 | TRBV6-5 | CASKGHTDTQYF | TGTGCCAGCAAGGGGCATACAGATACGCAGTATTTT
TRBD1 | - | TRBJ2-1 | TRBV5-1 | CASSPQGAGEWDEQFF | TGCGCCAGCAGCCCACAGGGGGCGGGGGAGTGGGATGAGCAGTTCTTC
- | - | TRBJ2-5 | TRBV6-5 | CASSPGETQYF | TGTGCCAGCAGCCCCGGGGAGACCCAGTACTTC
TRBD1 | - | TRBJ1-2 | TRBV30 | CAWRPWDRVSYGYTF | TGTGCCTGGAGGCCATGGGACAGGGTTAGCTATGGCTACACCTTC
- | - | TRBJ2-5 | TRBV5-6 | CASSKSTGTQYF | TGTGCCAGCAGCAAATCGACGGGGACCCAGTACTTC
- | - | TRBJ1-2 | TRBV19 | CASSIVTNYGYTF | TGTGCCAGTAGTATAGTCACTAACTATGGCTACACCTTC
- | - | TRBJ2-4 | TRBV30 | CAWSAGLAKNIQYF | TGTGCCTGGAGTGCCGGACTAGCCAAAAACATTCAGTACTTC
- | - | TRBJ1-1 | TRBV18 | CASSPPQGGQTEAFF | TGTGCCAGCTCACCTCCCCAAGGAGGGCAAACTGAAGCTTTCTTT
TRBD1 | - | TRBJ1-4 | TRBV18 | CASSPRLPGQGNEKLFF | TGTGCCAGCTCACCAAGACTACCGGGACAGGGAAATGAAAAACTGTTTTTT
TRBD1 | once | TRBJ1-1 | TRBV18 | CASSPTGDTEAFF | TGTGCCAGCTCACCGACAGGGGACACTGAAGCTTTCTTT
TRBD1 | - | TRBJ1-1 | TRBV11-1 | CASSFLTGDTEAFF | TGTGCCAGCAGCTTTCTAACAGGGGACACTGAAGCTTTCTTT
- | once | TRBJ2-3 | TRBV7-9 | CASSPRGPDTQYF | TGTGCCAGCAGCCCTAGAGGGCCAGATACGCAGTATTTT
- | - | TRBJ2-1 | TRBV2 | CASSGTVSYNEQFF | TGTGCCAGCAGTGGGACAGTCTCCTACAATGAGCAGTTCTTC
TRBD1 | - | TRBJ1-1 | TRBV29-1 | CSVATGSEAFF | TGCAGCGTCGCGACAGGGTCTGAAGCTTTCTTT
TRBD1 | - | TRBJ1-5 | TRBV10-3 | CAIGQGNQPQHF | TGTGCCATCGGACAGGGCAATCAGCCCCAGCATTTT
- | - | TRBJ1-1 | TRBV6-1 | CASSDGRRGNTEAFF | TGTGCCAGCAGTGATGGACGGAGGGGGAACACTGAAGCTTTCTTT
- | few | TRBJ1-4 | TRBV4-2 | CASSLGGANEKLFF | TGTGCCAGCAGCCTGGGGGGGGCTAATGAAAAACTGTTTTTT
TRBD1 | - | TRBJ2-7 | TRBV6-5 | CASSLGQGKTYEQYF | TGTGCCAGCAGTTTAGGACAGGGAAAGACTTACGAGCAGTACTTC
TRBD1 | - | TRBJ2-3 | TRBV10-3 | CAISRDRGRADTQYF | TGTGCCATCAGTAGGGACAGGGGGCGCGCAGATACGCAGTATTTT
- | - | TRBJ2-1 | TRBV6-6 | CASRMEYNEQFF | TGTGCCAGCAGGATGGAGTACAATGAGCAGTTCTTC
TRBD1 | - | TRBJ1-2 | TRBV15 | CATSRVGAGGFAGYTF | TGTGCCACCAGCAGAGTAGGGGCAGGGGGCTTTGCTGGCTACACCTTC
TRBD1 | - | TRBJ2-1 | TRBV7-8 | CASSLSRQGAWNEQFF | TGTGCCAGCAGCTTAAGTAGACAGGGGGCATGGAATGAGCAGTTCTTC
- | - | TRBJ1-1 | TRBV7-9 | CASSLGTGNEAFF | TGTGCCAGCAGCTTAGGCACGGGAAATGAAGCTTTCTTT
- | once | TRBJ2-7 | TRBV2 | CASKPGANYEQYF | TGTGCCAGCAAACCAGGGGCTAACTACGAGCAGTACTTC
TRBD1 | - | TRBJ1-1 | TRBV5-1 | CASSLSTGTGGISFF | TGCGCCAGCAGCTTGTCAACCGGGACAGGGGGTATCTCTTTCTTT